This T cell receptor (beta chain) was documented in a study of control samples from healthy donors and cancer patients. This CDR3 has 12 residues. Looked up from germline, CDR1 is LGHNT and CDR2 is FRNRAP. Trimming cost V 2 bases and J 10 bases, with 9 bases left between them. TCRdb keeps only in-frame clones here, not all; method: immunoSEQ multiplex PCR. The table lists about 94,000 clones, approximately 90% of them singletons. This receptor was obtained from a woman aged 18-29 years in good health. Specimen: blood. The chain uses TRBV12-5 and TRBJ2-1; tentatively, D is TRBD1 (5 bases). This CDR3 reads CASGLRAGEQFF. CDR3 DNA sequence: TGTGCTAGTGGTTTGAGAGCAGGGGAGCAGTTCTTC.